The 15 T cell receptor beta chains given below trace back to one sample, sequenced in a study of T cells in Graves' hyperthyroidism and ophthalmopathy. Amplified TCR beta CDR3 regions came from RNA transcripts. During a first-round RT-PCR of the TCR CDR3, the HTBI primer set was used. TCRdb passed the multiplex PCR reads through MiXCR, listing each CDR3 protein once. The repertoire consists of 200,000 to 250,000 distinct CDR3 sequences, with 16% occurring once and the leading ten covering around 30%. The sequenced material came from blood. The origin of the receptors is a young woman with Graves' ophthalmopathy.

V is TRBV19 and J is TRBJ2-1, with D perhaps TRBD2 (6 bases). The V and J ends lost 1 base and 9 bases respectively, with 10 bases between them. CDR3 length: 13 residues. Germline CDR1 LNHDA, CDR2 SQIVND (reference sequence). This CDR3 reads CASSIVGGGEQFF. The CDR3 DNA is TGTGCCAGTAGTATAGTGGGGGGAGGTGAGCAGTTCTTC. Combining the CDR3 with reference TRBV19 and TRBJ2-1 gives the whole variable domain DGGITQSPKYLFRKEGQNVTLSCEQNLNHDAMYWYRQDPGQGLRLIYYSQIVNDFQKGDIAEGYSVSREKKESFPLTVTSAQKNPTAFYLCASSIVGGGEQFFGPGTRLTVL.

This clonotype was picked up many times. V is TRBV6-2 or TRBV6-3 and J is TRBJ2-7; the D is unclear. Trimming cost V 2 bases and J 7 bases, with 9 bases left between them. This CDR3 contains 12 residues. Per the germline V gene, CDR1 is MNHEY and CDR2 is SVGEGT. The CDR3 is CASSYHTGEQYF. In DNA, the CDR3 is TGTGCCAGCAGTTACCATACTGGGGAGCAGTACTTC.

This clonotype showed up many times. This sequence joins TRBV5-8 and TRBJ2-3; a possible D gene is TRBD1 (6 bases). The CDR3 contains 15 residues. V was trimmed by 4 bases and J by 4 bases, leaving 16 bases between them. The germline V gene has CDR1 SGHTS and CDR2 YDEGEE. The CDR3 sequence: CASSQGRQAPDTQYF. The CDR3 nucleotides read TGTGCCAGCAGCCAAGGGCGACAGGCTCCAGATACGCAGTATTTT.

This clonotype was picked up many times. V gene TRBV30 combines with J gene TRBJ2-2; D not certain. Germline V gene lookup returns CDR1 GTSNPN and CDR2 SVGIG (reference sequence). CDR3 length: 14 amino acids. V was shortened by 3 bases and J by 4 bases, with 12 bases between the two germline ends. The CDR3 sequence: CAWSRARVTGELFF. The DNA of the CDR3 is TGTGCCTGGAGCCGCGCGCGCGTCACCGGGGAGCTGTTTTTT.

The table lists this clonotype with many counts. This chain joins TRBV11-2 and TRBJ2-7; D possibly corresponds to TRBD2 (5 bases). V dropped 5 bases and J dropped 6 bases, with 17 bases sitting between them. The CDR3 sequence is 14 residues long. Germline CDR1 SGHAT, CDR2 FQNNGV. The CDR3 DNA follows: TGTGCCAGCAGCCTCGCGGGCCTCCCTCCCGAGCAGTACTTC. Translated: CASSLAGLPPEQYF.

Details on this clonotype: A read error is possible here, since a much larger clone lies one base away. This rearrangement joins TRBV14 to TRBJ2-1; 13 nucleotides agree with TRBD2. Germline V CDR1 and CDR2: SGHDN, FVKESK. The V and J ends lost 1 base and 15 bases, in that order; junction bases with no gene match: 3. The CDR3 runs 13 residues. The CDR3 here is CASSQGTSGSRFF. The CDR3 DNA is TGTGCCAGCAGCCAAGGGACTAGCGGGAGTCGGTTCTTC.

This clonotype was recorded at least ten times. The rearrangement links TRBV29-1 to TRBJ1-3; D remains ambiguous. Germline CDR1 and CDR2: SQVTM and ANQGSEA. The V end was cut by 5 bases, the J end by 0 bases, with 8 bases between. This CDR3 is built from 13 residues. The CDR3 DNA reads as TGCAGCGTTACCGGAGGCTCTGGAAACACCATATATTTT. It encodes CSVTGGSGNTIYF.

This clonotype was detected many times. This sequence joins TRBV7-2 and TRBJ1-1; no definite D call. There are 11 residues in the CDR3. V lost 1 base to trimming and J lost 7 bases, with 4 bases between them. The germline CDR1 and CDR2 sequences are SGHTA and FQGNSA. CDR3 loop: CASSLGNEAFF. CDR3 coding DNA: TGTGCCAGCAGCTTAGGAAATGAAGCTTTCTTT.

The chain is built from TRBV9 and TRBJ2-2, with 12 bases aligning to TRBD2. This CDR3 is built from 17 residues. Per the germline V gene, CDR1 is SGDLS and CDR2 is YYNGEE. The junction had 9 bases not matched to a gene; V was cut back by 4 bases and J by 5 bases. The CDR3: CASSRRLAGAGTGELFF. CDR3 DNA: TGTGCCAGCAGCAGACGACTAGCGGGGGCTGGGACCGGGGAGCTGTTTTTT. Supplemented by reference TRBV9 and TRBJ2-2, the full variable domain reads DSGVTQTPKHLITATGQRVTLRCSPRSGDLSVYWYQQSLDQGLQFLIQYYNGEERAKGNILERFSAQQFPDLHSELNLSSLELGDSALYFCASSRRLAGAGTGELFFGEGSRLTVL.

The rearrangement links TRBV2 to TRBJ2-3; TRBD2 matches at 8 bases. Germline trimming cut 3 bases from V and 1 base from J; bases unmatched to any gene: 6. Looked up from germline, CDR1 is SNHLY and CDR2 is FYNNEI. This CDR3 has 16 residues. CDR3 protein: CASSDVAGPRTDTQYF. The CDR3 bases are TGTGCCAGCAGTGACGTAGCGGGGCCACGCACAGATACGCAGTATTTT.

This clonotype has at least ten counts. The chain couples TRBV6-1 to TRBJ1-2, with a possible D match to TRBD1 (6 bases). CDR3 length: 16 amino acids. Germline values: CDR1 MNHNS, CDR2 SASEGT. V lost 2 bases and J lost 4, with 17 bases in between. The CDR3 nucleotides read TGTGCCAGCAGTGAAATGGAGACAGGATCGGGCTATGGCTACACCTTC. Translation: CASSEMETGSGYGYTF.

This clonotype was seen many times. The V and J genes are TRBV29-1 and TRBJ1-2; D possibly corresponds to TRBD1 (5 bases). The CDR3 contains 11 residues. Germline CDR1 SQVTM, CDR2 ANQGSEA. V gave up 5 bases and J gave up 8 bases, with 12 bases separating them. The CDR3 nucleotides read TGCAGCGTTTTCGAGGGGAAGGGCTACACCTTC. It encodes CSVFEGKGYTF.

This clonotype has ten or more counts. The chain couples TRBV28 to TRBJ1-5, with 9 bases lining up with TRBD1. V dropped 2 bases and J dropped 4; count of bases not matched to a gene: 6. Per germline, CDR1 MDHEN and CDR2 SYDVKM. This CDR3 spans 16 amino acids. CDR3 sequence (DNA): TGTGCCAGCAGTTTAAGGTACAGGGGGCTAAATCAGCCCCAGCATTTT. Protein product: CASSLRYRGLNQPQHF. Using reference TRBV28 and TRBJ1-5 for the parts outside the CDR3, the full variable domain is DVKVTQSSRYLVKRTGEKVFLECVQDMDHENMFWYRQDPGLGLRLIYFSYDVKMKEKGDIPEGYSVSREKKERFSLILESASTNQTSMYLCASSLRYRGLNQPQHFGDGTRLSIL.

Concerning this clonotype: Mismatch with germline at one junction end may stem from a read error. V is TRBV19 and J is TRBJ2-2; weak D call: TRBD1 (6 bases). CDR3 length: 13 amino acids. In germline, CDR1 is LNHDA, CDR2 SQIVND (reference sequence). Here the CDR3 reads CAGSQGGTGELFF. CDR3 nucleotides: TGTGCCGGTAGCCAAGGGGGCACCGGGGAGCTGTTTTTT.

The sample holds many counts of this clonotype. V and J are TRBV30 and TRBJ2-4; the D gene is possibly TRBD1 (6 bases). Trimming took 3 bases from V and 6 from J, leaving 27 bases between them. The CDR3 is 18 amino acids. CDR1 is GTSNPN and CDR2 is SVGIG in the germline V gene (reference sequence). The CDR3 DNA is TGTGCCTGGAGCAATGGGATCAGGGGACAACCGGCGAGAAACATTCAGTACTTC. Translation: CAWSNGIRGQPARNIQYF.